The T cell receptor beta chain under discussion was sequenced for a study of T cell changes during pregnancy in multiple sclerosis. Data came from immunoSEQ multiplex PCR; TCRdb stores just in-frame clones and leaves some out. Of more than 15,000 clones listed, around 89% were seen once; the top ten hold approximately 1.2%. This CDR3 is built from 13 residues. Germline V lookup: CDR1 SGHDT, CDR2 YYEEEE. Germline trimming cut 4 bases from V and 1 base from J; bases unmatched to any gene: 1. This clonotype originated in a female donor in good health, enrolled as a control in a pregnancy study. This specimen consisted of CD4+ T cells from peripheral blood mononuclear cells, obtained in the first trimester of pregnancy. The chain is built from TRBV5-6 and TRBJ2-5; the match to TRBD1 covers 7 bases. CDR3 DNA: TGTGCCAGCAGCCGGGACAGCCAAGAGACCCAGTACTTC. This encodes CASSRDSQETQYF.